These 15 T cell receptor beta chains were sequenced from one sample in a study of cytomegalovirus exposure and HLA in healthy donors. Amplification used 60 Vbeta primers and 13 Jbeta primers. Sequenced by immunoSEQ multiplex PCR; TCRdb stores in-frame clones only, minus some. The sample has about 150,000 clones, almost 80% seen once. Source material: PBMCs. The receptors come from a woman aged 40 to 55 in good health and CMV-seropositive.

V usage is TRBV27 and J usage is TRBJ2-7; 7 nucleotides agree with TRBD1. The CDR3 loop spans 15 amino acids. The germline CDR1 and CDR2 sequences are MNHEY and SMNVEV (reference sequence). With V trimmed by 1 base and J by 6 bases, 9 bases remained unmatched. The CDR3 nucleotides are TGTGCCAGCAGTTTATACCCGACAGGGATGGGCGAGCAGTACTTC. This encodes CASSLYPTGMGEQYF.

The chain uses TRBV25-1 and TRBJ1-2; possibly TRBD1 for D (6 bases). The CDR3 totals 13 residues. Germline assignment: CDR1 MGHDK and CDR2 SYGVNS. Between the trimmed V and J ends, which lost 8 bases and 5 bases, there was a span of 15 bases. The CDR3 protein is CASEQGGMYGYTF. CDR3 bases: TGTGCCAGCGAACAGGGTGGGATGTATGGCTACACCTTC.

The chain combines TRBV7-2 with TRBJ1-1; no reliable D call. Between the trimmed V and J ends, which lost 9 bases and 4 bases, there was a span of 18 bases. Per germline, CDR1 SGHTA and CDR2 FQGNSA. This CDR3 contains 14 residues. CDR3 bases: TGTGCCAGTAGAGTACAGCCGGAGGGCACTGAAGCTTTCTTT. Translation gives CASRVQPEGTEAFF.

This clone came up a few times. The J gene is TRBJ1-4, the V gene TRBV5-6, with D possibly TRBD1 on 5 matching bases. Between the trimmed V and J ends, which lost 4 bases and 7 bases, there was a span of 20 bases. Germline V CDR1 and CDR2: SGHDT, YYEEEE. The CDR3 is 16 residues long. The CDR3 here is CASSQFGRTSSEKLFF. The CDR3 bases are TGTGCCAGCAGCCAATTCGGGAGGACATCTAGTGAAAAACTGTTTTTT.

The DNA for the CDR3 is TGTGCCAGCAGTGAACAGGGTCATAGCAATCAGCCCCAGCATTTT. Its protein is CASSEQGHSNQPQHF. This chain links TRBV2 with TRBJ1-5, with D perhaps TRBD1 (5 bases). V dropped 2 bases and J dropped 0 bases, with 8 bases sitting between them. The germline CDR1 and CDR2 sequences are SNHLY and FYNNEI. CDR3 length: 15 amino acids.

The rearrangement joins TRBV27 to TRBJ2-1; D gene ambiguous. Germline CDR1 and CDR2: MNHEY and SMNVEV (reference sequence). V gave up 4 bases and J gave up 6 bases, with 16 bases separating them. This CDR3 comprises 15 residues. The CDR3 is CASSSPRGSGNEQFF. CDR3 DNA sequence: TGTGCCAGCAGTTCCCCTCGAGGCAGTGGCAATGAGCAGTTCTTC.

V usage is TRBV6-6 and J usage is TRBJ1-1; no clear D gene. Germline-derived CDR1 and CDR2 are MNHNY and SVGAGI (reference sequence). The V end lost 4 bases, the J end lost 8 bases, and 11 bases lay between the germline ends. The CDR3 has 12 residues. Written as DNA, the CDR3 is TGTGCCAGCAGTTCCCAGGTGGTAGAAGCTTTCTTT. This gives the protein CASSSQVVEAFF.

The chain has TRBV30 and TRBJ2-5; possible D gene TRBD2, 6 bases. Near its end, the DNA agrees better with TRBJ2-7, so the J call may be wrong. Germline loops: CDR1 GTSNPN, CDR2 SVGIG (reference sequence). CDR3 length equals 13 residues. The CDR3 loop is CAWSLEGPNEQYF. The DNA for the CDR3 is TGTGCCTGGAGTCTGGAGGGGCCTAACGAGCAGTACTTC.

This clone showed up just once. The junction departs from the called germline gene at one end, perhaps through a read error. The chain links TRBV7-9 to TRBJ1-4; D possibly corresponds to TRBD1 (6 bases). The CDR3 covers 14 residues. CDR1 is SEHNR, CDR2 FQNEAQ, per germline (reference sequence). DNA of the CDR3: TGTTCCAGCAGCCCCCGGACAGATGGTGAAAAACTGTTTTTT. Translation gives CSSSPRTDGEKLFF.

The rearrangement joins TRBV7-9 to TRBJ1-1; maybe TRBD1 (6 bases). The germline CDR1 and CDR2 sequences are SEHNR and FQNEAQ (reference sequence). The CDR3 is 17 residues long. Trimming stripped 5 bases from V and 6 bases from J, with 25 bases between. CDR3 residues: CASSRDILGRDVAEAFF. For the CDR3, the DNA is TGTGCCAGCAGCCGGGACATATTGGGTCGGGACGTCGCTGAAGCTTTCTTT.

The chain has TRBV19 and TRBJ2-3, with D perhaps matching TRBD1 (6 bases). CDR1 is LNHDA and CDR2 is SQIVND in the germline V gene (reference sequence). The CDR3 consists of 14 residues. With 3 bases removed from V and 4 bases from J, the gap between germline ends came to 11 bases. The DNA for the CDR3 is TGTGCCAGTAGTATGGTAGGGGGATCAGATACGCAGTATTTT. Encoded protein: CASSMVGGSDTQYF.

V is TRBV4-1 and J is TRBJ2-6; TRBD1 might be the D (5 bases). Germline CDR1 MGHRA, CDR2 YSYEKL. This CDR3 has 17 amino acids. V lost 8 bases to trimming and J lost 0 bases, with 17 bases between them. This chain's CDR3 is CASHATGLLSGANVLTF. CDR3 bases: TGCGCCAGCCATGCTACAGGCCTACTCTCTGGGGCCAACGTCCTGACTTTC.

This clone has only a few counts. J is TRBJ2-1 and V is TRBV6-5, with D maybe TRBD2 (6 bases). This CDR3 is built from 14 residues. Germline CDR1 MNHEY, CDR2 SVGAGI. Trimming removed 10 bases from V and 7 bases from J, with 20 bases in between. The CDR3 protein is CATLAGTWANEQFF. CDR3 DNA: TGTGCCACCTTAGCCGGGACTTGGGCGAATGAGCAGTTCTTC.

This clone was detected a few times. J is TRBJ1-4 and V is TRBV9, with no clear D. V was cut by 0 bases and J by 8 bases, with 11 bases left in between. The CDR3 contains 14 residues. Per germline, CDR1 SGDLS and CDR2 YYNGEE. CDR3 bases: TGTGCCAGCAGCGTAGATTCGGGTAAAGAAAAACTGTTTTTT. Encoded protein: CASSVDSGKEKLFF.

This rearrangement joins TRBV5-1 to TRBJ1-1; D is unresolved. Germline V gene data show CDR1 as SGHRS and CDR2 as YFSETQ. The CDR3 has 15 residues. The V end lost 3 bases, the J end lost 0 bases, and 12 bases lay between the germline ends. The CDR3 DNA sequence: TGCGCCAGCAGCTCCCAGTCGGGGTTGAACACTGAAGCTTTCTTT. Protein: CASSSQSGLNTEAFF.